This TCR beta chain was captured by sequencing in a study of neoadjuvant anti-PD-1 for oral cavity cancer. The time point is: after neoadjuvant nivolumab, at surgical resection. Patients had HPV-negative, locally advanced oral cavity squamous cell carcinoma. The data were produced by immunoSEQ multiplex PCR, yet TCRdb's version contains in-frame clones alone and is incomplete. There are around 35,000 clones in the sample; around 40% occur only once, and 16% lies in the top ten. CDR3 size: 15 residues. Germline CDR1 and CDR2: MNHEY and SVGAGI. V dropped 2 bases and J dropped 7; count of bases not matched to a gene: 2. In this sample, this clone turned up a few times.

Sequences were derived from tumor tissue, sampled after nivolumab (anti-PD-1) treatment. The clonotype was recovered from a person aged 40-85 years with oral cavity squamous cell carcinoma. The chain has TRBV6-5 and TRBJ2-1; 13 bases fit TRBD2. In DNA, the CDR3 is TGTGCCAGCAGTTACCCGGGACTAGCGGGGAATGAGCAGTTCTTC. As protein: CASSYPGLAGNEQFF.